This T cell receptor (beta chain) was observed in a study of OX40 agonist ivuxolimab in advanced cancers. Points from the study as a whole: Which antigen the expanded peripheral T cells recognized is unknown. Dosing at 0.1 to 3.0 mg/kg was accompanied by clonal expansion of CD4+ and CD8+ blood T cells by week 6.

TCRdb's copy holds only in-frame clones and misses some; the assay was immunoSEQ multiplex PCR. Seen here are nearly 80,000 clones, about 95% observed once, and the top ten hold 8.5% to 10%. The CDR3 has 13 amino acids. The germline V and J ends were trimmed by 7 bases and 3 bases, with 10 bases remaining between them. A word on this clone: The antigen remains undetermined.

The sample in question was CD4+ or CD8+ T cells sorted from blood, obtained in a trial of the OX40 agonist ivuxolimab. The sequence came from an adult with an advanced solid tumor such as melanoma, head and neck, liver or kidney cancer. The chain recombines TRBV23-1 with TRBJ1-5; no definite D call. TRBV23-1 is flagged as an ORF with uncertain function. The CDR3: CASNRADNQPQHF. The DNA of the CDR3 is TGCGCCAGCAACCGGGCCGACAATCAGCCCCAGCATTTT.